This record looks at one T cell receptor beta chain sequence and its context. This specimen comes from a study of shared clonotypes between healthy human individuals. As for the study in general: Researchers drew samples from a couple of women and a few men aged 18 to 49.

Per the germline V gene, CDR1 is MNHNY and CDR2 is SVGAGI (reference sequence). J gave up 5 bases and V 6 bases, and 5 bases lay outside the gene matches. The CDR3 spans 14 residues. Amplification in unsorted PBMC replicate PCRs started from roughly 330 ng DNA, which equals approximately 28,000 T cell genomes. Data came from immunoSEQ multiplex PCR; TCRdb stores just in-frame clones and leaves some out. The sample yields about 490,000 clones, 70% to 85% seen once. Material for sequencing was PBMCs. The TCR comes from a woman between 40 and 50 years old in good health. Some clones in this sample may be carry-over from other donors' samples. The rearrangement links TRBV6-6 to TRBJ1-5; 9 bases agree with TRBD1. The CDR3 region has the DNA TGTGCCAGCAGCGGGACAGGGTTCGATCAGCCCCAGCATTTT. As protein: CASSGTGFDQPQHF.